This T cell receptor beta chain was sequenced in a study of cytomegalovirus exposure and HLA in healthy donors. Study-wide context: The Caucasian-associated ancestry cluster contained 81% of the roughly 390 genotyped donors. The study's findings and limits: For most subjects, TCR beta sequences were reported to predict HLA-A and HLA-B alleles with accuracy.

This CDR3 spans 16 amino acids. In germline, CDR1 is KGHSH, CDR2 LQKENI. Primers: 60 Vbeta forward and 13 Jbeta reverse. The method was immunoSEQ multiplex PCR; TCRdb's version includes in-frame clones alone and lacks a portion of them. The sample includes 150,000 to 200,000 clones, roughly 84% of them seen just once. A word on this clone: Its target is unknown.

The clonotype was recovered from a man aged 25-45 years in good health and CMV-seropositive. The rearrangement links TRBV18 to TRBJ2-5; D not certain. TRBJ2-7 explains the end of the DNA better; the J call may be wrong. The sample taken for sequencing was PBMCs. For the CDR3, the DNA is TGTGCCAGCTCACCGGGCTACTTTTCCCCGTCCTACGAGCAGTACTTC. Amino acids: CASSPGYFSPSYEQYF.